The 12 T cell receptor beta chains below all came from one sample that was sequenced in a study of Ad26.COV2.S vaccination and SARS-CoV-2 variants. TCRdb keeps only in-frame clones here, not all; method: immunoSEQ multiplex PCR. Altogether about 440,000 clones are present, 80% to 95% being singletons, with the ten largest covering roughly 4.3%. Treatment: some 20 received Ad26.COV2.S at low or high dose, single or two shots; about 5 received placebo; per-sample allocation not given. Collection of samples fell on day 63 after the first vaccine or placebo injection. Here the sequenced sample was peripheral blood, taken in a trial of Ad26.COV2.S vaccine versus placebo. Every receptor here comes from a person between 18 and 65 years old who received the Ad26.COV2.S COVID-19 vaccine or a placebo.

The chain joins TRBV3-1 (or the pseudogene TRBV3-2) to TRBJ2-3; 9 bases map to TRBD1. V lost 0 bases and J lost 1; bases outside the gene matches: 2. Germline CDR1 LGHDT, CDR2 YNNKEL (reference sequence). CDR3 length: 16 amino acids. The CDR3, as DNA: TGTGCCAGCAGCCAAGACCGGGACAGGGGCACAGATACGCAGTATTTT. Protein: CASSQDRDRGTDTQYF.

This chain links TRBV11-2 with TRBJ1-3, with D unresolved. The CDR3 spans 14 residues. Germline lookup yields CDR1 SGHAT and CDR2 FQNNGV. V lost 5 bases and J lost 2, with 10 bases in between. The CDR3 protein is CASSPSGAGNTIYF. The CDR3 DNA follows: TGTGCCAGCAGCCCCAGCGGAGCTGGAAACACCATATATTTT.

CDR3 in DNA: TGTGCCAGCAGTGAAGGACAGGGACCACAAGAGACCCAGTACTTC. Its protein product is CASSEGQGPQETQYF. The J gene is TRBJ2-5, the V gene TRBV6-1; 7 bases map to TRBD1. With V trimmed by 1 base and J by 2 bases, 4 bases remained unmatched. Looked up from germline, CDR1 is MNHNS and CDR2 is SASEGT. The CDR3 is 15 amino acids.

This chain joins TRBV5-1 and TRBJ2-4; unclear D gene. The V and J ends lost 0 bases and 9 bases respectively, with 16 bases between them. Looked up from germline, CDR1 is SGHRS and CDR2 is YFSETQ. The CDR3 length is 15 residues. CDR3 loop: CASSLEGSNFVIQYF. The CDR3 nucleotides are TGCGCCAGCAGCTTGGAAGGCAGTAACTTTGTCATTCAGTACTTC.

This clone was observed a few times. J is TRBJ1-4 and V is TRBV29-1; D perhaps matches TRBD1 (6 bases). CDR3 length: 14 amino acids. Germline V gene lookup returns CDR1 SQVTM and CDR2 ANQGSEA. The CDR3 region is CGAIGRGPNEKLFF. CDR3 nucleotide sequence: TGCGGAGCGATCGGCAGGGGACCTAATGAAAAACTGTTTTTT.

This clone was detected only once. In DNA form, the CDR3 reads TGTGCTAGTGGTCCTGAAAAGGACACCTCCTACGAGCAGTACTTC. Its translation is CASGPEKDTSYEQYF. The chain is built from TRBV12-5 and TRBJ2-7; D may be TRBD1 (5 bases). Germline assignment: CDR1 LGHNT and CDR2 FRNRAP. The CDR3 extends over 15 amino acids. The ends were cut back, 5 bases at V and 0 bases at J, with 14 bases in the middle. Variable domain in full (rest from reference TRBV12-5 and TRBJ2-7): DARVTQTPRHKVTEMGQEVTMRCQPILGHNTVFWYRQTMMQGLELLAYFRNRAPLDDSGMPKDRFSAEMPDATLATLKIQPSEPRDSAVYFCASGPEKDTSYEQYFGPGTRLTVT.

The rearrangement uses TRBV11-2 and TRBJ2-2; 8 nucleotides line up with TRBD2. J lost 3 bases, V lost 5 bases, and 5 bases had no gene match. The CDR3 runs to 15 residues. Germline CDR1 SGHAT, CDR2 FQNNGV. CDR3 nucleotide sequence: TGTGCCAGCAGCCCGGTACTAGCGGACACCGGGGAGCTGTTTTTT. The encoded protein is CASSPVLADTGELFF.

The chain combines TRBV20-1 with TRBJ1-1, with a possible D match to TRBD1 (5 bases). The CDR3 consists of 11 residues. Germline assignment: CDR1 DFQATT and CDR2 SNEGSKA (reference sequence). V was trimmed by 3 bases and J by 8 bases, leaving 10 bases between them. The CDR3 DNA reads TGCAGTGCTAGCGGGGACGGAGAAGCTTTCTTT. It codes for CSASGDGEAFF.

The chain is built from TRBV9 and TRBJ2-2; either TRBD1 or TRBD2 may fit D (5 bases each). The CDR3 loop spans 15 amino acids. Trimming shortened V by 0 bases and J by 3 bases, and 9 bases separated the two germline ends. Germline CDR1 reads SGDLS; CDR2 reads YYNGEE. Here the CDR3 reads CASSVGDPDTGELFF. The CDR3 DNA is TGTGCCAGCAGCGTAGGGGACCCGGACACCGGGGAGCTGTTTTTT.

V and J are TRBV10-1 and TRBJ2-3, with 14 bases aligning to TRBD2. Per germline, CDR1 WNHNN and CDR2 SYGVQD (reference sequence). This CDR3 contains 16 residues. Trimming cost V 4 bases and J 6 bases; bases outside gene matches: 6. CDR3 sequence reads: CASSVGLAGAADTQYF. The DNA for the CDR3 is TGCGCCAGCAGTGTGGGACTAGCGGGAGCGGCGGATACGCAGTATTTT.

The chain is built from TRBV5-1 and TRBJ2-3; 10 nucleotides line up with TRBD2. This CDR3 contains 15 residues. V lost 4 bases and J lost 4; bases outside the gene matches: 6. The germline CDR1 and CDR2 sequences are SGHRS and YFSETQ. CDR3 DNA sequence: TGCGCCAGCAGCCTAGCGGGAGCGGGGTCAGATACGCAGTATTTT. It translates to CASSLAGAGSDTQYF.

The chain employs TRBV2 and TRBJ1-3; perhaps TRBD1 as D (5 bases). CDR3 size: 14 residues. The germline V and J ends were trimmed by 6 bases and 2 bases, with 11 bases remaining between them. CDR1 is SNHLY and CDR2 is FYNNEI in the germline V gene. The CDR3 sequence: CASSPQGPGNTIYF. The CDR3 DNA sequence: TGTGCCAGCAGCCCGCAGGGACCTGGAAACACCATATATTTT.